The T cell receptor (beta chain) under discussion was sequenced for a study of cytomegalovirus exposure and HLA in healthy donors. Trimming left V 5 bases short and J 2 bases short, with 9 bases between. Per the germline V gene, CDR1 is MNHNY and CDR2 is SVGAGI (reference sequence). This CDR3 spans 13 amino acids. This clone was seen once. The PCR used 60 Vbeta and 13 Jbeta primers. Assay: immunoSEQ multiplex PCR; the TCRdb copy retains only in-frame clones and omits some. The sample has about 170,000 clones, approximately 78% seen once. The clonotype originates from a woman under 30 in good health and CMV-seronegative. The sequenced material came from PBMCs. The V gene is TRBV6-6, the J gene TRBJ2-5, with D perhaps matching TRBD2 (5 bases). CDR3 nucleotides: TGTGCCAGCAGTAAAGCGGATCAAGAGACCCAGTACTTC. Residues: CASSKADQETQYF.